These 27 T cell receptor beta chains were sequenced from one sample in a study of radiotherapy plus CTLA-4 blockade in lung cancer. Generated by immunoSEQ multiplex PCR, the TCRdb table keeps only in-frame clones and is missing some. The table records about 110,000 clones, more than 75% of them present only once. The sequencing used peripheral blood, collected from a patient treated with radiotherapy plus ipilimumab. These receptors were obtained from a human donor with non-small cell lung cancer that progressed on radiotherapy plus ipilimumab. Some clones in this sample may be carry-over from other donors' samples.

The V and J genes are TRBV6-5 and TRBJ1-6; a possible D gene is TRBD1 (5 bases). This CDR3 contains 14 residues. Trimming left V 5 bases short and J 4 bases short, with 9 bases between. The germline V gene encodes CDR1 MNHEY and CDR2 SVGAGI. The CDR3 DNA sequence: TGTGCCAGCAGTCCGGGGGGGTATAATTCACCCCTCCACTTT. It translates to CASSPGGYNSPLHF.

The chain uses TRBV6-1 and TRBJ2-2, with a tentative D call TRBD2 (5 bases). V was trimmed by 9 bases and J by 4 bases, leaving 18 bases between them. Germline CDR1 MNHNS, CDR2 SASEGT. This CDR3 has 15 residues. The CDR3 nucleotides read TGTGCCAGTTGCCCCACCATCACTAGCACCGGGGAGCTGTTTTTT. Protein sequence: CASCPTITSTGELFF.

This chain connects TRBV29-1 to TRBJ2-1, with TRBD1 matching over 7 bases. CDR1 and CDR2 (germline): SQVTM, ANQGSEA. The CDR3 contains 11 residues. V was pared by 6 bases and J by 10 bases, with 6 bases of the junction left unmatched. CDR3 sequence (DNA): TGCAGCGTCGACAGGGCGTGGGAGCAGTTCTTC. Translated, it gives CSVDRAWEQFF.

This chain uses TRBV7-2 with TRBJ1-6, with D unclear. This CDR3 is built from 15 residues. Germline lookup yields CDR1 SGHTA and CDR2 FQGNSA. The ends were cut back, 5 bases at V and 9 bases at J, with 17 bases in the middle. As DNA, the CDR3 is TGTGCCAGCAGCCCAAGATTTGGGGATAGTTCACCCCTCCACTTT. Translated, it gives CASSPRFGDSSPLHF.

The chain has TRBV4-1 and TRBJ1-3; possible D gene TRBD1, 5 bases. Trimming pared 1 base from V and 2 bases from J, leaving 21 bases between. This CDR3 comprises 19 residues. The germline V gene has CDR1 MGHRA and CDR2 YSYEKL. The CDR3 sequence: CASSQGFFRGARPGNTIYF. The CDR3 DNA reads TGCGCCAGCAGCCAAGGTTTTTTTCGAGGGGCGCGCCCTGGAAACACCATATATTTT.

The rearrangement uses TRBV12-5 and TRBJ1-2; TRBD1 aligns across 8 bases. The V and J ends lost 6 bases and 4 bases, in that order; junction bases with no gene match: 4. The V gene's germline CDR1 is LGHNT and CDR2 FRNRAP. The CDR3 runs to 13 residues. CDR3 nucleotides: TGTGCTAGTGGCCTCGACAGGGGCTATGGCTACACCTTC. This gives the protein CASGLDRGYGYTF. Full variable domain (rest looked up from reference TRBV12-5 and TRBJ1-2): DARVTQTPRHKVTEMGQEVTMRCQPILGHNTVFWYRQTMMQGLELLAYFRNRAPLDDSGMPKDRFSAEMPDATLATLKIQPSEPRDSAVYFCASGLDRGYGYTFGSGTRLTVV.

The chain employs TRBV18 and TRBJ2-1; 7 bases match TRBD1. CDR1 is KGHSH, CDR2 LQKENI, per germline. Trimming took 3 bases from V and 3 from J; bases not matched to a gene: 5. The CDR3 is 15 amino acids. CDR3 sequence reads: CASSPIGDSYNEQFF. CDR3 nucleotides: TGTGCCAGCTCACCGATAGGGGACAGCTACAATGAGCAGTTCTTC.

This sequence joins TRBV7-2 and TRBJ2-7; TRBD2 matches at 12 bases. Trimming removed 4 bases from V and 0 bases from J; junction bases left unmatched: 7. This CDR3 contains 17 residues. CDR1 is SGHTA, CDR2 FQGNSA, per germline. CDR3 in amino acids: CASSSRTSGDSSYEQYF. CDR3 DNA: TGTGCCAGCAGCTCGCGGACTAGCGGGGACAGCTCCTACGAGCAGTACTTC.

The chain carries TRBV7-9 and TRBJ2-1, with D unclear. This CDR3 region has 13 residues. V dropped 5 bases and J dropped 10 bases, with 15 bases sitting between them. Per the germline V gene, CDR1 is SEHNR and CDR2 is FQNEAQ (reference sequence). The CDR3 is CASSRAAEIEQFF. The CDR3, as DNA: TGTGCCAGCAGCCGAGCCGCCGAAATCGAGCAGTTCTTC.

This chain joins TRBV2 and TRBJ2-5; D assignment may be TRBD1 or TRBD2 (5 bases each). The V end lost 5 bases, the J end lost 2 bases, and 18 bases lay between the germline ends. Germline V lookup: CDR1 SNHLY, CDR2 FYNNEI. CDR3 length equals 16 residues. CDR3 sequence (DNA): TGTGCCAGCAGTCCACCTTGGGACGGGGATCAAGAGACCCAGTACTTC. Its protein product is CASSPPWDGDQETQYF.

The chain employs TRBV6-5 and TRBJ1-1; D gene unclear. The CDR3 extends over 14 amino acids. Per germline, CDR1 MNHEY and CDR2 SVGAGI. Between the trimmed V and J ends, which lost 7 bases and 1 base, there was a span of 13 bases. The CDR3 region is CASTFPGGNTEAFF. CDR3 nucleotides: TGTGCCAGCACCTTCCCCGGCGGGAACACTGAAGCTTTCTTT.

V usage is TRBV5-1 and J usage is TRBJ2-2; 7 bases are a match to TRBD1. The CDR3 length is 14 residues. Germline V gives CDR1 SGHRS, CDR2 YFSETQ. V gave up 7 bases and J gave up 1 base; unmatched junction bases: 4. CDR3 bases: TGCGCCAGCTACGACAGGGTGAACACCGGGGAGCTGTTTTTT. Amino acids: CASYDRVNTGELFF.

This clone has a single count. The CDR3 DNA reads TGTGCCAGTAGTATATTAGGGGGAAACAACCCCTACGAGCAGTACTTC. Its translation: CASSILGGNNPYEQYF. This chain joins TRBV19 and TRBJ2-7; D perhaps matches TRBD1 (6 bases). The CDR3 length is 16 residues. The ends were cut back, 2 bases at V and 2 bases at J, with 16 bases in the middle. Germline V gene lookup returns CDR1 LNHDA and CDR2 SQIVND (reference sequence).

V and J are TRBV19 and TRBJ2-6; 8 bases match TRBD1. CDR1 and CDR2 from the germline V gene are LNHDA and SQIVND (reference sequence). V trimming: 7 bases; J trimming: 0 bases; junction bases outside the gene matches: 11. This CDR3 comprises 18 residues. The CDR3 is CASKGAQGANSGANVLTF. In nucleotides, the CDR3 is TGTGCCAGTAAAGGGGCCCAGGGGGCAAACTCTGGGGCCAACGTCCTGACTTTC.

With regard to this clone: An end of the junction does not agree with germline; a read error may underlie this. CDR3: CASSPTTAGETQYF. DNA for the CDR3: TGTGCTAGCAGCCCGACTACAGCGGGCGAGACCCAGTACTTC. This chain uses TRBV7-7 with TRBJ2-5; possibly TRBD2 for D (6 bases). The germline CDR1 and CDR2 sequences are SSHAT and FNYEAQ (reference sequence). CDR3 size: 14 residues.

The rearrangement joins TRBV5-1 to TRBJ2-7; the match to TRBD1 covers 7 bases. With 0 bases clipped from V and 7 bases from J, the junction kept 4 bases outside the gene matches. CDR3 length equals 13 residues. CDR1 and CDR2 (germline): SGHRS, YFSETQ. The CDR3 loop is CASSLEGAREQYF. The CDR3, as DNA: TGCGCCAGCAGCTTGGAGGGGGCGCGAGAGCAGTACTTC. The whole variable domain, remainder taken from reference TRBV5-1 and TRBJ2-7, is KAGVTQTPRYLIKTRGQQVTLSCSPISGHRSVSWYQQTPGQGLQFLFEYFSETQRNKGNFPGRFSGRQFSNSRSEMNVSTLELGDSALYLCASSLEGAREQYFGPGTRLTVT.

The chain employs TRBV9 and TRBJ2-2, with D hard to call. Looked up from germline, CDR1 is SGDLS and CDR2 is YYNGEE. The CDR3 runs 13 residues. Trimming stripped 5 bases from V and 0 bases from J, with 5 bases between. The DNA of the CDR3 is TGTGCCAGCAGTCGAGCGAACACCGGGGAGCTGTTTTTT. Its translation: CASSRANTGELFF.

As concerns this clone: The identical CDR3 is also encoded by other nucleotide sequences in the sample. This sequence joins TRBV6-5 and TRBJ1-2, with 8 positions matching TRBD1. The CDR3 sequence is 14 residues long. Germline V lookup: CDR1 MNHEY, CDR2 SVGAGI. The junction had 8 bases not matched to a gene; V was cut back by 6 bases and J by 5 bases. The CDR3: CASSRQGLGYGYTF. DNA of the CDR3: TGTGCCAGCAGCCGACAGGGGTTGGGGTATGGCTACACCTTC.

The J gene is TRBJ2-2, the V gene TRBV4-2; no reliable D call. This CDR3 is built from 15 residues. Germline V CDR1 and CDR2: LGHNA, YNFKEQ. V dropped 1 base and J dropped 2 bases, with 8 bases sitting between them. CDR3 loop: CASSQVPINTGELFF. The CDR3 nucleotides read TGTGCCAGCAGCCAAGTTCCGATAAACACCGGGGAGCTGTTTTTT.

CDR3 residues: CASSQGNTHYEQYF. The CDR3 coding sequence is TGCGCCAGCAGCCAAGGTAACACTCACTACGAGCAGTACTTC. The chain recombines TRBV4-3 with TRBJ2-7; D is undetermined. The CDR3 is made up of 14 amino acids. With 1 base removed from V and 3 bases from J, the gap between germline ends came to 10 bases. Germline CDR1 is LGHNA and CDR2 is YSLEER.

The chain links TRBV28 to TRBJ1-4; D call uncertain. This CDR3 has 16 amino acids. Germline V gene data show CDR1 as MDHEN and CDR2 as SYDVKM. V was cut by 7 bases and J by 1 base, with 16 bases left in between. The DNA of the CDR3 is TGTGCCAGCAATTCCGTCACAACGGGAACTAATGAAAAACTGTTTTTT. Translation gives CASNSVTTGTNEKLFF.

The CDR3 sequence is CASSPGSNEKLFF. Here the CDR3 DNA reads TGTGCCAGCAGCCCAGGGTCTAATGAAAAACTGTTTTTT. The chain uses TRBV28 and TRBJ1-4; D is perhaps TRBD1 (5 bases). The CDR3 is 13 amino acids. Trimming shortened V by 6 bases and J by 3 bases, and 8 bases separated the two germline ends. CDR1 and CDR2 from the germline V gene are MDHEN and SYDVKM.

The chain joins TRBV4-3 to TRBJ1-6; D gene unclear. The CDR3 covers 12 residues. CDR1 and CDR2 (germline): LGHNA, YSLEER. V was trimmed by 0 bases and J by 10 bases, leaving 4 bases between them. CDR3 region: CASSQDRSPLHF. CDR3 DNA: TGCGCCAGCAGCCAAGATAGATCACCCCTCCACTTT.

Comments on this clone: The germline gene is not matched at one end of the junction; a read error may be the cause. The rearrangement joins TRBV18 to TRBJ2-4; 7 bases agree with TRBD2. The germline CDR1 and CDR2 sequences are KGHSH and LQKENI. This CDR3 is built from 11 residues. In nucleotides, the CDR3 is TGTGCCAGCTCATCCCGGGAGGACAAGGACTTC. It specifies CASSSREDKDF.

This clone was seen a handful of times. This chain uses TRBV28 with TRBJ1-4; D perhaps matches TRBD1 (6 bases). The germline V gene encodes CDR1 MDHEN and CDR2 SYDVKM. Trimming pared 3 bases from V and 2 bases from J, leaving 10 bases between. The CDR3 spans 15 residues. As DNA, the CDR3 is TGTGCCAGCAGTTTGGGGGGCGCGACTAATGAAAAACTGTTTTTT. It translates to CASSLGGATNEKLFF.

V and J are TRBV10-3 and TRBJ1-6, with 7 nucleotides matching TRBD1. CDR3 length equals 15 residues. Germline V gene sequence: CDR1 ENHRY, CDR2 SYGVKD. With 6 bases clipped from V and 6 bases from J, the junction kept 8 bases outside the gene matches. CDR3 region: CAIRGQLGANSPLHF. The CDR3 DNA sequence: TGTGCCATCAGGGGACAGTTAGGGGCTAATTCACCCCTCCACTTT.

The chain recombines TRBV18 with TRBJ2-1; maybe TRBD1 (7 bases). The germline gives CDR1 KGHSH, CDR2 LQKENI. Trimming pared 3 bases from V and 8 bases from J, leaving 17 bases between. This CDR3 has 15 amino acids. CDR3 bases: TGTGCCAGCTCACCGTTCCTTCAGGGGGAGGATGAGCAGTTCTTC. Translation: CASSPFLQGEDEQFF.